This T cell receptor beta chain was recovered during a study of blood T cell repertoires in COVID-19. On the study more broadly: Both acute and convalescent COVID-19 samples were obtained from the United States, Italy and Spain.

This clone was found a few times. The germline V gene has CDR1 MNHEY and CDR2 SMNVEV (reference sequence). V was pared by 6 bases and J by 5 bases, with 8 bases of the junction left unmatched. The CDR3 consists of 14 residues. Using immunoSEQ multiplex PCR, the repertoire was profiled, and TCRdb retains in-frame clones only, with some absent. In the table there are about 440,000 clones, 85% to 90% of which are singletons. The sequenced material came from peripheral blood. This TCR came from a woman aged 25 to 39 with acute or convalescent COVID-19. The chain links TRBV27 to TRBJ2-7, with 9 bases lining up with TRBD2. CDR3 DNA: TGTGCCAGCAGGAGACTAGCGGCCGTCCACGAGCAGTACTTC. Its translation: CASRRLAAVHEQYF.